The 32 T cell receptor beta chains listed next were all sequenced from one sample in a study of T cells after yellow fever vaccination. TCRdb processed the 5' RACE reads anew with MiXCR; each CDR3 protein has one entry. The sample consists of under 15,000 distinct CDR3 sequences, 6% to 8% of them appearing once. Sequenced material: PBMCs, either bulk or a sorted T-cell subset (CD4+, CD8+, memory, or dextramer-sorted; not recorded which), taken on the day of the yellow fever booster vaccination. The receptors here all came from a man aged 18 to 30 who received the YFV17D yellow fever vaccine.

Many counts were recorded for this clonotype. CDR3: CSARDGQVSTEAFF. The CDR3, as DNA: TGCAGTGCTAGAGATGGTCAGGTCTCGACTGAAGCTTTCTTT. This chain connects TRBV20-1 to TRBJ1-1; D is unresolved. From germline, CDR1 is DFQATT and CDR2 SNEGSKA (reference sequence). This CDR3 has 14 residues. V lost 0 bases and J 5 bases, leaving 13 bases between the germline ends.

This clonotype was seen repeatedly, ten times or more. J is TRBJ2-6 and V is TRBV20-1, with no clear D. Between the trimmed V and J ends, which lost 5 bases and 4 bases, there was a span of 12 bases. CDR1 is DFQATT, CDR2 SNEGSKA, per germline (reference sequence). This CDR3 contains 14 residues. The CDR3 DNA is TGCAGTGCTTGGTCTTCGCCCGGGGCCAACGTCCTGACTTTC. As protein: CSAWSSPGANVLTF.

This clonotype was detected many times. The genes are TRBV6-2 or TRBV6-3 and TRBJ1-6; D gene uncertain. Germline CDR1 is MNHEY and CDR2 is SVGEGT. CDR3 length: 13 amino acids. V was clipped by 6 bases and J by 7 bases, with 10 bases between them. The CDR3, as DNA: TGTGCCAGCAGGCCCTTCAGGAATTCACCCCTCCACTTT. Its translation is CASRPFRNSPLHF.

This clonotype was found many times. CDR3 sequence (DNA): TGTGCCAGCTCACCCCAAACAGGGGGCGCGTATGACACTGAAGCTTTCTTT. As protein: CASSPQTGGAYDTEAFF. The V and J genes are TRBV18 and TRBJ1-1; 9 bases agree with TRBD1. This CDR3 is 17 amino acids long. Germline V gene sequence: CDR1 KGHSH, CDR2 LQKENI. V dropped 3 bases and J dropped 3; count of bases not matched to a gene: 11.

This clonotype appeared many times. The V gene is TRBV5-6, the J gene TRBJ1-1, with TRBD1 as a possible D gene (5 bases). Germline values: CDR1 SGHDT, CDR2 YYEEEE. With 0 bases removed from V and 6 bases from J, the gap between germline ends came to 18 bases. This CDR3 spans 16 amino acids. CDR3 DNA sequence: TGTGCCAGCAGCTTGGAAGGGTACGGGACGCCGGCTGAAGCTTTCTTT. It specifies CASSLEGYGTPAEAFF.

This clonotype was recorded at least ten times. The DNA for the CDR3 is TGTGCCACCAGTGATTTGCAACCGGGCGGCTATGAGCAGTTCTTC. It translates to CATSDLQPGGYEQFF. The chain links TRBV24-1 to TRBJ2-1; D remains ambiguous. The germline gives CDR1 KGHDR, CDR2 SFDVKD. The CDR3 runs 15 residues. V shed 0 bases and J shed 8 bases, with 13 bases lying between them.

By frequency in the sample, this clonotype is medium-sized. CDR3 bases: TGCAGTGCCCAGAGGTACCAAGAGACCCAGTACTTC. The encoded protein is CSAQRYQETQYF. This rearrangement joins TRBV20-1 to TRBJ2-5; D uncertain. V lost 6 bases to trimming and J lost 0 bases, with 8 bases between them. Per germline, CDR1 DFQATT and CDR2 SNEGSKA (reference sequence). This CDR3 comprises 12 residues.

This clonotype was observed many times. V usage is TRBV27 and J usage is TRBJ1-1; perhaps TRBD1 as D (5 bases). This CDR3 has 13 amino acids. Germline V gene sequence: CDR1 MNHEY, CDR2 SMNVEV (reference sequence). V shed 5 bases and J shed 0 bases, with 7 bases lying between them. CDR3 DNA: TGTGCCAGCAGTGGGACGGTGAACACTGAAGCTTTCTTT. Translation: CASSGTVNTEAFF.

This clonotype is labeled medium-sized. The chain joins TRBV7-8 to TRBJ2-7; D unresolved. This CDR3 region has 16 residues. Between the trimmed V and J ends, which lost 0 bases and 3 bases, there was a span of 15 bases. Germline CDR1 is SGHVS and CDR2 is FQNEAQ. The CDR3 DNA sequence: TGTGCCAGCAGCTTAGCGCTCGACCCCTCGGGCTACGAGCAGTACTTC. Translating it yields CASSLALDPSGYEQYF.

This clonotype was seen many times. V gene TRBV27 combines with J gene TRBJ2-1, with a tentative D call TRBD2 (6 bases). The CDR3 totals 13 residues. The V gene's germline CDR1 is MNHEY and CDR2 SMNVEV (reference sequence). V lost 6 bases to trimming and J lost 7 bases, with 13 bases between them. Here the CDR3 DNA reads TGTGCCAGCAGCCGTGCGGGGTGGAATGAGCAGTTCTTC. Amino acids: CASSRAGWNEQFF.

At least ten counts were recorded for this clonotype. The J gene is TRBJ2-1, the V gene TRBV25-1; D perhaps matches TRBD1 (6 bases). Between the trimmed V and J ends, which lost 10 bases and 3 bases, there was a span of 19 bases. Per the germline V gene, CDR1 is MGHDK and CDR2 is SYGVNS. CDR3 length: 15 amino acids. The CDR3 nucleotides are TGTGCCACCCTCCGGGACACCCTTGGCTACAATGAGCAGTTCTTC. This encodes CATLRDTLGYNEQFF.

The genes are TRBV20-1 and TRBJ2-3, with 12 nucleotides matching TRBD2. J was trimmed by 4 bases and V by 3 bases; bases with no gene match: 2. The CDR3 runs to 14 residues. CDR1 and CDR2 from the germline V gene are DFQATT and SNEGSKA (reference sequence). The CDR3, as DNA: TGCAGTGCTAGGACTAGCGGGGGCGCAGATACGCAGTATTTT. Its translation: CSARTSGGADTQYF.

This clonotype was observed at least ten times. V usage is TRBV15 and J usage is TRBJ2-1; tentative D call: TRBD2 (6 bases). The CDR3 contains 13 residues. Germline lookup yields CDR1 LNHNV and CDR2 YYDKDF (reference sequence). Deletions cut 6 bases from V and 8 bases from J, with 14 bases between. CDR3 sequence: CATSSMGGDEQFF. The CDR3 DNA follows: TGTGCCACCAGTTCAATGGGGGGAGATGAGCAGTTCTTC.

At least ten counts were recorded for this clonotype. The V call is TRBV7-2, the J call TRBJ2-5; a weak D match, TRBD1 (5 bases). This CDR3 region has 16 residues. Germline CDR1 is SGHTA and CDR2 is FQGNSA. Trimming left V 5 bases short and J 1 base short, with 17 bases between. As DNA, the CDR3 is TGTGCCAGCAGCCCCTGGGGTCTCGACAGCCAAGAGACCCAGTACTTC. Its protein is CASSPWGLDSQETQYF.

This clonotype ranks as medium-sized. The genes are TRBV6-5 and TRBJ1-5, with D possibly matching TRBD1 (6 bases). Deletions cut 5 bases from V and 1 base from J, with 18 bases between. Germline CDR1 reads MNHEY; CDR2 reads SVGAGI. The CDR3 is 17 residues long. The CDR3 loop is CASSATGLVVSNQPQHF. The CDR3, as DNA: TGTGCCAGCAGTGCAACAGGGTTAGTGGTGAGCAATCAGCCCCAGCATTTT.

This clonotype showed up many times. The chain uses TRBV20-1 and TRBJ2-5; the D gene is possibly TRBD1 (5 bases). The germline gives CDR1 DFQATT, CDR2 SNEGSKA (reference sequence). The V and J ends lost 4 bases and 4 bases respectively, with 10 bases between them. The CDR3 spans 12 residues. CDR3 DNA: TGCAGTGCTAAGGGTAGGGGAGAGACCCAGTACTTC. Translating gives CSAKGRGETQYF.

By share of the sample, this clonotype is medium-sized (0.01 to 0.1%). The genes are TRBV5-1 and TRBJ2-1, with a weak D call TRBD2 (6 bases). Trimming stripped 4 bases from V and 4 bases from J, with 9 bases between. This CDR3 spans 13 amino acids. The germline CDR1 and CDR2 sequences are SGHRS and YFSETQ. The CDR3 sequence: CASSLGTYNEQFF. The CDR3 region has the DNA TGCGCCAGCAGCCTGGGGACTTACAATGAGCAGTTCTTC.

The rearrangement joins TRBV2 to TRBJ1-1, with a possible D match to TRBD1 (5 bases). This CDR3 spans 12 amino acids. V lost 4 bases, J lost 10 bases, and 13 bases lay in between. Germline CDR1 reads SNHLY; CDR2 reads FYNNEI. CDR3 nucleotides: TGTGCCAGCAGTGCGTGGGGGGGTAGAGCTTTCTTT. It yields the protein CASSAWGGRAFF.

This clonotype has a count of ten or more. The V gene is TRBV5-4, the J gene TRBJ2-7; D perhaps matches TRBD2 (5 bases). Germline V CDR1 and CDR2: SGHNT, YYREEE (reference sequence). The CDR3 consists of 14 residues. V lost 0 bases, J lost 6 bases, and 13 bases lay in between. CDR3 nucleotide sequence: TGTGCCAGCAGCTTGGCCGACGAGGGCGGCGAGCAGTACTTC. Translated, it gives CASSLADEGGEQYF.

The rearrangement links TRBV6-5 to TRBJ1-5; D not resolved. V was clipped by 5 bases and J by 0 bases, with 14 bases between them. CDR1 and CDR2 from the germline V gene are MNHEY and SVGAGI. This CDR3 comprises 16 residues. CDR3 in amino acids: CASSAPGGYSNQPQHF. The CDR3 DNA sequence: TGTGCCAGCAGTGCCCCGGGAGGATATAGCAATCAGCCCCAGCATTTT.

This clonotype was counted many times. The V and J genes are TRBV11-2 and TRBJ1-1, with D maybe TRBD1 (5 bases). Germline V gene data show CDR1 as SGHAT and CDR2 as FQNNGV. The V and J ends lost 1 base and 4 bases respectively, with 16 bases between them. The CDR3 loop spans 16 amino acids. The CDR3 loop reads CASSLAYGAGGTEAFF. The CDR3 region has the DNA TGTGCCAGCAGCTTAGCTTATGGGGCTGGGGGCACTGAAGCTTTCTTT.

This clonotype was found many times. The chain links TRBV4-2 to TRBJ2-7, with 10 nucleotides matching TRBD2. The J segment lost 4 bases and the V segment lost 1 base, leaving 13 bases of the junction unmatched. In germline, CDR1 is LGHNA, CDR2 YNFKEQ. The CDR3 has 18 amino acids. CDR3 coding DNA: TGTGCCAGCAGCCAAGCCCTCGTATCAGCGGGGGGGAATTACGAGCAGTACTTC. Translating it yields CASSQALVSAGGNYEQYF.

This clonotype was seen many times. The V gene is TRBV7-2, the J gene TRBJ1-1, with 8 bases aligning to TRBD1. Losses at the gene ends were 5 bases for V and 5 bases for J; bases not matched to a gene: 7. Germline V CDR1 and CDR2: SGHTA, FQGNSA. CDR3 length: 14 amino acids. Here the CDR3 reads CASSPSGGRTEAFF. CDR3 in DNA: TGTGCCAGCAGCCCCTCAGGGGGCAGGACTGAAGCTTTCTTT.

This clonotype was seen repeatedly, ten times or more. CDR3 loop: CASSTTPGQNSNYGYTF. The CDR3 bases are TGTGCCAGCAGTACCACCCCCGGGCAGAATTCTAACTATGGCTACACCTTC. The V call is TRBV6-6, the J call TRBJ1-2, with no clear D. Germline values: CDR1 MNHNY, CDR2 SVGAGI (reference sequence). This CDR3 region has 17 residues. Trimming removed 5 bases from V and 0 bases from J, with 19 bases in between.

This clonotype was detected ten times or more. This sequence joins TRBV7-2 and TRBJ2-5; TRBD2 aligns across 8 bases. Germline trimming cut 5 bases from V and 4 bases from J; bases unmatched to any gene: 18. This CDR3 is 18 amino acids long. From germline, CDR1 is SGHTA and CDR2 FQGNSA. CDR3 bases: TGTGCCAGCAGCCAATTCGGGGGGGCCGGGGAGTACGGAGAGACCCAGTACTTC. Translated: CASSQFGGAGEYGETQYF.

This clonotype counts as medium-sized (0.01 to 0.1%). The J gene is TRBJ2-1, the V gene TRBV5-4, with TRBD1 matching 7 bases. Trimming cost V 0 bases and J 9 bases; bases outside gene matches: 0. Germline V gene sequence: CDR1 SGHNT, CDR2 YYREEE (reference sequence). This CDR3 spans 12 amino acids. The CDR3 coding sequence is TGTGCCAGCAGCTTGGACAGGGGTGAGCAGTTCTTC. Its protein product is CASSLDRGEQFF.

This clonotype is medium-sized within its sample. V and J are TRBV7-2 and TRBJ2-7; D is unclear. CDR1 is SGHTA, CDR2 FQGNSA, per germline. The CDR3 runs to 13 residues. Trimming pared 1 base from V and 6 bases from J, leaving 10 bases between. This CDR3 reads CASSLVVGLEQYF. As DNA, the CDR3 is TGTGCCAGCAGCTTAGTGGTAGGCCTCGAGCAGTACTTC.

By share, this clonotype ranks as medium-sized. The chain carries TRBV29-1 and TRBJ2-2; 10 bases are a match to TRBD1. This CDR3 comprises 17 residues. Germline assignment: CDR1 SQVTM and CDR2 ANQGSEA. V shed 2 bases, J shed 5 bases, and the junction held 11 bases outside the gene matches. Here the CDR3 reads CSVEKLEAGQGTGELFF. The DNA of the CDR3 is TGCAGCGTTGAAAAGTTGGAAGCGGGACAGGGGACCGGGGAGCTGTTTTTT.

This clonotype has ten or more counts. The V gene is TRBV5-1, the J gene TRBJ1-2; D is perhaps TRBD1 (5 bases). Germline lookup yields CDR1 SGHRS and CDR2 YFSETQ. The CDR3 has 14 amino acids. Trimming stripped 0 bases from V and 6 bases from J, with 12 bases between. The CDR3 nucleotides are TGCGCCAGCAGCTTGGCCGTGCAGGGCCATGGCTACACCTTC. It codes for CASSLAVQGHGYTF.

This clonotype was observed at least ten times. V usage is TRBV7-6 and J usage is TRBJ2-5; D remains ambiguous. The CDR3 length is 14 residues. Germline lookup yields CDR1 SGHVS and CDR2 FNYEAQ. V was pared by 5 bases and J by 5 bases, with 15 bases between. The CDR3 reads CASSPMTLLETQYF. In DNA, the CDR3 is TGTGCCAGCAGCCCCATGACTCTTTTGGAGACCCAGTACTTC.

At least ten counts were recorded for this clonotype. The rearrangement uses TRBV2 and TRBJ2-2, with 12 bases identical to TRBD2. Trimming removed 5 bases from V and 2 bases from J; junction bases left unmatched: 9. CDR3 length: 18 residues. Germline CDR1 and CDR2: SNHLY and FYNNEI. The CDR3 protein is CASSSLAGGPANTGELFF. CDR3 in DNA: TGTGCCAGCAGTTCCCTAGCGGGGGGGCCGGCAAACACCGGGGAGCTGTTTTTT.

This clonotype ranks as medium-sized. The chain links TRBV20-1 to TRBJ1-2; TRBD1 is a possible D gene (6 bases). The germline V and J ends were trimmed by 7 bases and 4 bases, with 16 bases remaining between them. CDR3 length equals 13 residues. Germline assignment: CDR1 DFQATT and CDR2 SNEGSKA (reference sequence). The CDR3 coding sequence is TGCAGTGTTTTCTCCCGGGACATCTATGGCTACACCTTC. This sequence encodes CSVFSRDIYGYTF.